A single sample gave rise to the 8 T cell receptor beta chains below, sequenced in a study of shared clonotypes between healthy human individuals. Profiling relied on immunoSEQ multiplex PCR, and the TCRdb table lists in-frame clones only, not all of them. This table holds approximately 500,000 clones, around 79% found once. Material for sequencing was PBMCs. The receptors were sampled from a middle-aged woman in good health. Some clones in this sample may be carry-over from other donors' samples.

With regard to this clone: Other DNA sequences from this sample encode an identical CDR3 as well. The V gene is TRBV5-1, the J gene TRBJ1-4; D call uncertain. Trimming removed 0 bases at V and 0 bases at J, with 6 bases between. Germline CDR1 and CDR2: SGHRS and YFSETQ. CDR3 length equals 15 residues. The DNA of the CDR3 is TGCGCCAGCAGCTTGGGGAGTGCAACTAATGAAAAACTGTTTTTT. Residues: CASSLGSATNEKLFF. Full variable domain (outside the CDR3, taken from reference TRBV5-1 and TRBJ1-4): KAGVTQTPRYLIKTRGQQVTLSCSPISGHRSVSWYQQTPGQGLQFLFEYFSETQRNKGNFPGRFSGRQFSNSRSEMNVSTLELGDSALYLCASSLGSATNEKLFFGSGTQLSVL.

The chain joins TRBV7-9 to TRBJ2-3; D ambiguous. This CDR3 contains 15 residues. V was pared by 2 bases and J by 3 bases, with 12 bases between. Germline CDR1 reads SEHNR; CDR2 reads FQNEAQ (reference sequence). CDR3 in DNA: TGTGCCAGCAGCTTATCAGGAGTCGGGACAGATACGCAGTATTTT. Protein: CASSLSGVGTDTQYF.

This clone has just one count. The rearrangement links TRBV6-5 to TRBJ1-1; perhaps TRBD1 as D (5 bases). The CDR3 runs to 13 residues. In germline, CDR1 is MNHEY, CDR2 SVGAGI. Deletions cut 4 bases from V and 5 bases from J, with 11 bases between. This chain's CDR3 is CASSFPGGTEAFF. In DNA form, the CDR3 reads TGTGCCAGCAGTTTCCCGGGGGGAACTGAAGCTTTCTTT.

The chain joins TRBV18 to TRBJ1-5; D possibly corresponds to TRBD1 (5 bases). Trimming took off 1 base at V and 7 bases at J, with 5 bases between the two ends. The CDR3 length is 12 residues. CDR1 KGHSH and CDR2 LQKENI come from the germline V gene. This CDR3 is CASSPRGQPQHF. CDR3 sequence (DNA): TGTGCCAGCTCACCACGGGGGCAGCCCCAGCATTTT.

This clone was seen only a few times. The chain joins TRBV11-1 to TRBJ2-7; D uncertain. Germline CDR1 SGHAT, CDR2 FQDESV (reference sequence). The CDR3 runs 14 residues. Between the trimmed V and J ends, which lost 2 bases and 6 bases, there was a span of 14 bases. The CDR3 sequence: CASSLSRAGLEQYF. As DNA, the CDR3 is TGTGCCAGCAGCTTATCACGGGCCGGTCTCGAGCAGTACTTC.

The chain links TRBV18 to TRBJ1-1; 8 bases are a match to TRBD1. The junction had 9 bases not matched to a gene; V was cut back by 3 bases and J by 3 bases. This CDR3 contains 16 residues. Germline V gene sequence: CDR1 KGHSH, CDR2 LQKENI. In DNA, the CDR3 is TGTGCCAGCTCACCCAGGACAGGGCGGGAGTACACTGAAGCTTTCTTT. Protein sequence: CASSPRTGREYTEAFF.

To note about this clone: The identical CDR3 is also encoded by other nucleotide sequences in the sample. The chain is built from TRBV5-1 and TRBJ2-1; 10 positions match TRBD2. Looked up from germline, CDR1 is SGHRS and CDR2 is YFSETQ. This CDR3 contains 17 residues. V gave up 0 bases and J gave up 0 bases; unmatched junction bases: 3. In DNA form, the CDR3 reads TGCGCCAGCAGCTTGGAAGCTAGCGGGAGCTCCTACAATGAGCAGTTCTTC. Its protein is CASSLEASGSSYNEQFF.

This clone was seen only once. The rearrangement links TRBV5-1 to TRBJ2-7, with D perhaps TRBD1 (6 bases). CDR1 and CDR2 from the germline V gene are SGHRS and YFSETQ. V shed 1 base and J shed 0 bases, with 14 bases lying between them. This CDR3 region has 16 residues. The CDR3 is CASSLRTARPSYEQYF. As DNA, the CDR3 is TGCGCCAGCAGCTTGAGGACAGCGAGGCCCTCCTACGAGCAGTACTTC.